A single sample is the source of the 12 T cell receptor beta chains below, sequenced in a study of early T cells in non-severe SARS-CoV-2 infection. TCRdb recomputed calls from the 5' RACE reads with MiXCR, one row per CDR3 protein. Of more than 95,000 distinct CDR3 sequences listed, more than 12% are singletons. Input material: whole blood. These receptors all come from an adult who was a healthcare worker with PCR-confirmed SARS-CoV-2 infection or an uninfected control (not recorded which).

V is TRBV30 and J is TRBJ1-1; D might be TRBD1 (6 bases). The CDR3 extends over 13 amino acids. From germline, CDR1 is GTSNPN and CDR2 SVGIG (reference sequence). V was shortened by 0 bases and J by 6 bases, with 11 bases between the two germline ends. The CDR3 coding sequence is TGTGCCTGGAGTGTGGGGGGCCCGGCTGAAGCTTTCTTT. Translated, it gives CAWSVGGPAEAFF.

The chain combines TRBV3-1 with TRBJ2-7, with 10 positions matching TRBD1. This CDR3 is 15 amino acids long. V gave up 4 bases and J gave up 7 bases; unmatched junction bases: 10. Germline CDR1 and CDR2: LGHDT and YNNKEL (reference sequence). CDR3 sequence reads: CASSRSGQGSGEQYF. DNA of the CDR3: TGTGCCAGCAGCCGCTCGGGACAGGGGTCGGGAGAGCAGTACTTC.

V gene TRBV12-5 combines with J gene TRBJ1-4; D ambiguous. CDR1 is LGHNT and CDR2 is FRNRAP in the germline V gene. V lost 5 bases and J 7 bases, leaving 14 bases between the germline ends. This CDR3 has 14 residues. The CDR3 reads CASGPQGGREKLFF. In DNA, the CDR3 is TGTGCTAGTGGTCCCCAAGGAGGTCGTGAAAAACTGTTTTTT.

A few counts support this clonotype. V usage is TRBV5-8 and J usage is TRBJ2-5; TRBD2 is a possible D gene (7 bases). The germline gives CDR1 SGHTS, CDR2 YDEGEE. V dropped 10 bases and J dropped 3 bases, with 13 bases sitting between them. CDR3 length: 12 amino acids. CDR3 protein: CAGGGVKETQYF. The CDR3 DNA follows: TGTGCCGGAGGGGGGGTTAAAGAGACCCAGTACTTC.

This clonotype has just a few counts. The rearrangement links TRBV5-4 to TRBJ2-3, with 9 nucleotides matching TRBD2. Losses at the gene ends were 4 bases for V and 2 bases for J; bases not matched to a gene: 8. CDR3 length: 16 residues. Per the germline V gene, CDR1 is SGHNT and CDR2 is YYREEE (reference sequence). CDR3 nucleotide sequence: TGTGCCAGCAGCCAAGCGGGGGGCCGGAACACAGATACGCAGTATTTT. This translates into CASSQAGGRNTDTQYF.

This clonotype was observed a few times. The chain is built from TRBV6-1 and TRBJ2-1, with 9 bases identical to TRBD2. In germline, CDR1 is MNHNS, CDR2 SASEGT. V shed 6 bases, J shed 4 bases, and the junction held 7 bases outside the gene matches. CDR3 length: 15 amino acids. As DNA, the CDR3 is TGTGCCAGCAGCGCTTTGGCGGGGGGGTACAATGAGCAGTTCTTC. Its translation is CASSALAGGYNEQFF.

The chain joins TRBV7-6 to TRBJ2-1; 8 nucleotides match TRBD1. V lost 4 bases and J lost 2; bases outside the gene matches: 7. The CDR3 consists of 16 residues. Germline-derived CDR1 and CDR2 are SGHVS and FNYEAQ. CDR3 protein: CASSSQGAPTYNEQFF. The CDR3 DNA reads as TGTGCCAGCAGCTCCCAGGGGGCGCCTACCTACAATGAGCAGTTCTTC.

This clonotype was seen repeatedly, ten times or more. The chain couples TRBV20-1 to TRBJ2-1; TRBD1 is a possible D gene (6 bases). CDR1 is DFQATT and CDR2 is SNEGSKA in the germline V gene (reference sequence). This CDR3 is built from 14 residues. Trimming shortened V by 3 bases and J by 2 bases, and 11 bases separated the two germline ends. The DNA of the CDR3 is TGCAGTGCTAGGACCGGGACAACCTACAATGAGCAGTTCTTC. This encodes CSARTGTTYNEQFF.

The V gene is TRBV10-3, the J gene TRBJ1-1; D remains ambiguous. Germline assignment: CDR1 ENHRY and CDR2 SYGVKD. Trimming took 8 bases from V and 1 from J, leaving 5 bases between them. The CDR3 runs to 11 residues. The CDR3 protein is CAISGNTEAFF. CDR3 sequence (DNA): TGTGCCATCTCGGGGAACACTGAAGCTTTCTTT.

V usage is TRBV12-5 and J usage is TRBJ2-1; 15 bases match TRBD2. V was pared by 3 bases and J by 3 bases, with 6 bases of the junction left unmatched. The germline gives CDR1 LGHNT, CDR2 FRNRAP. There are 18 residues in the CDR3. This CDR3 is CASGLGTSGGPIYNEQFF. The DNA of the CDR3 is TGTGCTAGTGGTTTAGGGACTAGCGGGGGGCCGATCTACAATGAGCAGTTCTTC.

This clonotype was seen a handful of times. The CDR3 protein is CASSLPSGGNEKLFF. Here the CDR3 DNA reads TGTGCCAGCAGTCTCCCCTCTGGAGGTAATGAAAAACTGTTTTTT. The chain carries TRBV28 and TRBJ1-4; the D is unclear. V was clipped by 5 bases and J by 4 bases, with 14 bases between them. This CDR3 spans 15 amino acids. CDR1 MDHEN and CDR2 SYDVKM come from the germline V gene.

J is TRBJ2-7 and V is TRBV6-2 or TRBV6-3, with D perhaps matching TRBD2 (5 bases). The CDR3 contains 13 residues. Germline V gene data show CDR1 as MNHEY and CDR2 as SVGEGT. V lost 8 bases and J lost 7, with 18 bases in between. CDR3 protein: CASLPSSGWEQYF. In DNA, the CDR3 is TGTGCCAGCCTTCCTTCAAGCGGTTGGGAGCAGTACTTC.